This T cell receptor (beta chain) was observed in a study of patients and donors after allogeneic stem cell transplantation. MiXCR was run by TCRdb on the RT-PCR reads, yielding one entry per CDR3 protein. This table has about 110,000 distinct CDR3 sequences, around 36% appearing once. The CDR3 totals 14 residues. Germline V gives CDR1 SQVTM, CDR2 ANQGSEA. Trimming shortened V by 7 bases and J by 3 bases, and 18 bases separated the two germline ends. The TCR comes from a human donor who was either an allogeneic HSCT recipient or a stem cell or donor lymphocyte infusion donor (not recorded which). It is not recorded whose cells these are; they may come from a transplant donor. The V and J genes are TRBV29-1 and TRBJ1-1; no reliable D call. Source material: blood, either unsorted or a sorted T cell fraction (not recorded which). CDR3 in DNA: TGCAGCGCAGTTCGGTCCCTACCGGACACTGAAGCTTTCTTT. Translation gives CSAVRSLPDTEAFF.